Listed here are 22 T cell receptor beta chains from one sample, sequenced in a study of T cells in Graves' hyperthyroidism and ophthalmopathy. Amplified TCR beta CDR3 regions came from RNA transcripts. First-round RT-PCR with HTBI primers amplified the TCR CDR3 region. MiXCR, applied by TCRdb to the multiplex PCR reads, yields one record per CDR3 protein. The sample yields roughly 380,000 distinct CDR3 sequences, approximately 13% seen once. The source material was blood. The receptors originated from a young woman with Graves' hyperthyroidism.

This clonotype has ten or more counts. This rearrangement joins TRBV13 to TRBJ2-4; D is uncertain. Germline lookup yields CDR1 PRHDT and CDR2 FYEKMQ (reference sequence). CDR3 length: 14 amino acids. Deletions cut 5 bases from V and 0 bases from J, with 8 bases between. CDR3 nucleotides: TGTGCCAGCAGCCATAGCCCAGCCAAAAACATTCAGTACTTC. Translating gives CASSHSPAKNIQYF.

The chain has TRBV5-1 and TRBJ1-5, with D tentatively TRBD1 (6 bases). The germline V gene has CDR1 SGHRS and CDR2 YFSETQ. This CDR3 region has 16 residues. V lost 4 bases to trimming and J lost 2 bases, with 16 bases between them. The CDR3 region has the DNA TGCGCCAGCAGCCCCGGGGGGGGCCTGGGCAATCAGCCCCAGCATTTT. This gives the protein CASSPGGGLGNQPQHF.

This clonotype was counted many times. The V call is TRBV20-1, the J call TRBJ2-1, with 7 bases aligning to TRBD2. Looked up from germline, CDR1 is DFQATT and CDR2 is SNEGSKA (reference sequence). With 7 bases clipped from V and 2 bases from J, the junction kept 8 bases outside the gene matches. The CDR3 is 14 residues long. As DNA, the CDR3 is TGCAGTGTGAGGAGGCGGGAGCCCTACAATGAGCAGTTCTTC. Protein product: CSVRRREPYNEQFF.

This clonotype has a single count. The CDR3 sequence: CASSYATSGSISYNEQFF. DNA of the CDR3: TGTGCCAGCAGTTACGCGACTAGCGGGAGTATATCCTACAATGAGCAGTTCTTC. This chain uses TRBV2 with TRBJ2-1; 12 bases are a match to TRBD2. The CDR3 has 18 residues. Trimming took 5 bases from V and 1 from J; bases not matched to a gene: 9. Per the germline V gene, CDR1 is SNHLY and CDR2 is FYNNEI.

This chain connects TRBV6-1 to TRBJ1-4, with 10 bases fitting TRBD1. J gave up 8 bases and V 6 bases, and 9 bases lay outside the gene matches. Germline values: CDR1 MNHNS, CDR2 SASEGT. The CDR3 sequence is 15 residues long. The CDR3 sequence: CASSQKDRGDEKLFF. CDR3 nucleotides: TGTGCCAGCAGCCAAAAGGACAGGGGGGACGAAAAACTGTTTTTT.

This clonotype came up many times. This chain uses TRBV10-3 with TRBJ1-2; no reliable D call. The CDR3 runs 13 residues. Trimming took 0 bases from V and 7 from J, leaving 9 bases between them. CDR1 is ENHRY, CDR2 SYGVKD, per germline. The chain's CDR3 is CAISESGSTGYTF. The DNA for the CDR3 is TGTGCCATCAGTGAGTCAGGGTCTACTGGCTACACCTTC.

This clonotype has a count of ten or more. The CDR3 region has the DNA TGTGCCAGCAGTGAAGTTCCAGGGGGGAGGGAGACCCAGTACTTC. As protein: CASSEVPGGRETQYF. The gene calls are TRBV6-1 and TRBJ2-5, with D perhaps matching TRBD1 (7 bases). The CDR3 runs to 15 residues. In germline, CDR1 is MNHNS, CDR2 SASEGT. The V end was cut by 1 base, the J end by 5 bases, with 14 bases between.

This clonotype was counted at least ten times. The CDR3 DNA is TGTGCCAGCAGCCTGACTAGCGCCAAACCGTACCAAGAGACCCAGTACTTC. Protein: CASSLTSAKPYQETQYF. This chain links TRBV28 with TRBJ2-5; 8 bases are shared with TRBD2. The germline gives CDR1 MDHEN, CDR2 SYDVKM. Unmatched junction bases numbered 12, after V lost 6 bases and J lost 0 bases. The CDR3 spans 17 residues.

The gene calls are TRBV29-1 and TRBJ1-5, with D maybe TRBD1 (6 bases). The V end lost 3 bases, the J end lost 4 bases, and 13 bases lay between the germline ends. The length of the CDR3 is 14 residues. Germline V gene lookup returns CDR1 SQVTM and CDR2 ANQGSEA. CDR3: CSVESGAPNQPQHF. The CDR3 coding sequence is TGCAGCGTTGAGTCAGGGGCCCCTAATCAGCCCCAGCATTTT.

This clonotype was seen at least ten times. The chain couples TRBV12-3 or TRBV12-4 to TRBJ2-1; TRBD2 aligns across 7 bases. The V gene end was trimmed by 5 bases and the J gene end by 5 bases; junction bases not matched to a gene: 9. The CDR3 totals 15 residues. CDR3 sequence: CASSQLGGRDNEQFF. CDR3 bases: TGTGCCAGCAGTCAGCTAGGCGGGAGAGACAATGAGCAGTTCTTC.

The V call is TRBV7-9, the J call TRBJ2-3; the D gene is possibly TRBD2 (5 bases). CDR3 length: 16 amino acids. V lost 1 base to trimming and J lost 1 base, with 12 bases between them. Looked up from germline, CDR1 is SEHNR and CDR2 is FQNEAQ (reference sequence). The DNA of the CDR3 is TGTGCCAGCAGCTTAGAACTAGGCCGGGGCACAGATACGCAGTATTTT. Amino acids: CASSLELGRGTDTQYF.

There are many counts of this clonotype. This chain uses TRBV20-1 with TRBJ2-7; 12 positions match TRBD2. V shed 4 bases, J shed 2 bases, and the junction held 6 bases outside the gene matches. This CDR3 contains 15 residues. From germline, CDR1 is DFQATT and CDR2 SNEGSKA (reference sequence). The CDR3 reads CSATTLAGGPYEQYF. The CDR3 coding sequence is TGCAGTGCTACTACTCTAGCGGGAGGGCCCTACGAGCAGTACTTC.

The chain links TRBV18 to TRBJ1-5, with TRBD1 identical over 9 bases. CDR1 is KGHSH and CDR2 is LQKENI in the germline V gene. Unmatched junction bases numbered 8, after V lost 2 bases and J lost 6 bases. The CDR3 loop spans 16 amino acids. The CDR3: CASSPGTGGLVQPQHF. CDR3 bases: TGTGCCAGCTCACCAGGCACAGGGGGCTTGGTTCAGCCCCAGCATTTT. Full variable domain (outside the CDR3, taken from reference TRBV18 and TRBJ1-5): NAGVMQNPRHLVRRRGQEARLRCSPMKGHSHVYWYRQLPEEGLKFMVYLQKENIIDESGMPKERFSAEFPKEGPSILRIQQVVRGDSAAYFCASSPGTGGLVQPQHFGDGTRLSIL.

This clonotype was counted at least ten times. The J gene is TRBJ1-2, the V gene TRBV30, with TRBD1 matching 9 bases. The CDR3 is 13 residues long. Germline V gene lookup returns CDR1 GTSNPN and CDR2 SVGIG (reference sequence). The V gene end was trimmed by 3 bases and the J gene end by 8 bases; junction bases not matched to a gene: 7. This chain's CDR3 is CAWRGDRAEGYTF. In nucleotides, the CDR3 is TGTGCCTGGAGGGGGGACAGGGCAGAGGGCTACACCTTC.

The V gene is TRBV7-9, the J gene TRBJ1-2, with D tentatively TRBD1 (5 bases). Germline V gene sequence: CDR1 SEHNR, CDR2 FQNEAQ (reference sequence). Deletions cut 5 bases from V and 6 bases from J, with 13 bases between. CDR3 length equals 13 residues. CDR3 amino acids: CASSPLGGNGYTF. The CDR3 coding sequence is TGTGCCAGCAGCCCGCTGGGGGGGAATGGCTACACCTTC.

The V call is TRBV6-1, the J call TRBJ2-1; 14 positions agree with TRBD2. V lost 6 bases and J lost 6; bases outside the gene matches: 10. CDR1 is MNHNS and CDR2 is SASEGT in the germline V gene. The CDR3 totals 17 residues. The CDR3 is CASSRILGTSGGNEQFF. As DNA, the CDR3 is TGTGCCAGCAGCAGGATCCTGGGGACTAGCGGGGGCAATGAGCAGTTCTTC.

This clonotype was seen a handful of times. The gene calls are TRBV5-8 and TRBJ1-2, with D uncertain. CDR3 length equals 15 residues. The V gene's germline CDR1 is SGHTS and CDR2 YDEGEE. The V end lost 2 bases, the J end lost 6 bases, and 17 bases lay between the germline ends. The CDR3 coding sequence is TGTGCCAGCAGCTTCACTCCGGGGAGACCCGATGGCTACACCTTC. This gives the protein CASSFTPGRPDGYTF.

At least ten counts were recorded for this clonotype. J is TRBJ2-1 and V is TRBV5-1; D is uncertain. CDR1 and CDR2 (germline): SGHRS, YFSETQ. The CDR3 sequence is 14 residues long. V was shortened by 4 bases and J by 4 bases, with 12 bases between the two germline ends. CDR3 bases: TGCGCCAGCAGCCCGACGGCCAGTTACAATGAGCAGTTCTTC. This gives the protein CASSPTASYNEQFF. The variable domain in full, with the rest retrieved from reference TRBV5-1 and TRBJ2-1, is KAGVTQTPRYLIKTRGQQVTLSCSPISGHRSVSWYQQTPGQGLQFLFEYFSETQRNKGNFPGRFSGRQFSNSRSEMNVSTLELGDSALYLCASSPTASYNEQFFGPGTRLTVL.

This clonotype was counted many times. The V call is TRBV3-1, the J call TRBJ2-1; possible D gene TRBD2, 6 bases. The V and J ends lost 5 bases and 14 bases respectively, with 16 bases between them. The CDR3 is 12 residues long. Germline V lookup: CDR1 LGHDT, CDR2 YNNKEL (reference sequence). DNA for the CDR3: TGTGCCAGCAGCACAGACGCCGGGAGTAAGTTCTTC. Residues: CASSTDAGSKFF.

The chain has TRBV5-4 and TRBJ2-4, with D perhaps TRBD1 (6 bases). The CDR3 runs 16 residues. The germline V gene encodes CDR1 SGHNT and CDR2 YYREEE (reference sequence). Trimming pared 4 bases from V and 2 bases from J, leaving 16 bases between. The CDR3 reads CASSTRTEGTKNIQYF. The CDR3 DNA follows: TGTGCCAGCAGCACTCGGACAGAGGGGACCAAAAACATTCAGTACTTC.

This clonotype was observed at least ten times. This rearrangement joins TRBV5-1 to TRBJ1-2; perhaps TRBD1 as D (6 bases). This CDR3 is built from 13 residues. The V gene lost 1 base and the J gene lost 6 bases, with 10 bases spanning the gap. CDR1 is SGHRS, CDR2 YFSETQ, per germline. CDR3 residues: CASSLFGGDGYTF. For the CDR3, the DNA is TGCGCCAGCAGCTTGTTTGGGGGCGATGGCTACACCTTC. The variable domain in full, with the rest retrieved from reference TRBV5-1 and TRBJ1-2, is KAGVTQTPRYLIKTRGQQVTLSCSPISGHRSVSWYQQTPGQGLQFLFEYFSETQRNKGNFPGRFSGRQFSNSRSEMNVSTLELGDSALYLCASSLFGGDGYTFGSGTRLTVV.

This clonotype was seen at least ten times. The CDR3 is CASSAYYGYTF. The CDR3 region has the DNA TGTGCCAGCAGTGCCTACTATGGCTACACCTTC. This chain links TRBV2 with TRBJ1-2; no firm D call. Trimming took 4 bases from V and 3 from J, leaving 3 bases between them. The germline CDR1 and CDR2 sequences are SNHLY and FYNNEI. This CDR3 comprises 11 residues.